A single sample gave rise to the 32 T cell receptor beta chains below, sequenced in a study of human T cells and chemical hapten exposure. TCRdb used MiXCR to reprocess the RACE reads, holding one entry per CDR3 protein. The data contain fewer than 350,000 distinct CDR3 sequences, approximately 7.5% of them singletons. Described time point: pre-sensitization, week 0. Treatment denoted: therapeutic diphenylcyclopropenone sensitization with weekly scalp DPC. This specimen was whole blood, taken in connection with sensitization to the hapten diphenylcyclopropenone (DPC). These receptors all stem from a man younger than 35 with alopecia areata. Some clones in this sample may be carry-over from other donors' samples.

This clonotype was seen ten or more times. The J gene is TRBJ2-7, the V gene TRBV9; D may be TRBD2 (5 bases). V was clipped by 4 bases and J by 2 bases, with 13 bases between them. The CDR3 loop spans 14 amino acids. Germline loops: CDR1 SGDLS, CDR2 YYNGEE. CDR3 coding DNA: TGTGCCAGCAGCCCTTCGGGGAAAGCCTACGAGCAGTACTTC. Amino acids: CASSPSGKAYEQYF.

This chain links TRBV10-2 with TRBJ2-1; no reliable D call. CDR1 is WSHSY and CDR2 is SAAADI in the germline V gene. This CDR3 region has 13 residues. Trimming removed 7 bases at V and 8 bases at J, with 15 bases between. The CDR3 DNA sequence: TGCGCCAGCACCCAACTCGCAGTACATGAGCAGTTCTTC. This translates into CASTQLAVHEQFF.

This chain joins TRBV29-1 and TRBJ1-1, with D hard to call. This CDR3 has 13 amino acids. The germline CDR1 and CDR2 sequences are SQVTM and ANQGSEA. Trimming cost V 2 bases and J 3 bases, with 10 bases left between them. The CDR3 is CSVERREDTEAFF. For the CDR3, the DNA is TGCAGCGTTGAAAGACGGGAAGACACTGAAGCTTTCTTT.

The table lists this clonotype with many counts. The rearrangement uses TRBV12-3 or TRBV12-4 and TRBJ1-1; 7 nucleotides align to TRBD1. V shed 6 bases and J 2 bases; nucleotides not matched to a gene: 9. This CDR3 contains 15 residues. CDR3 nucleotides: TGTGCCAGCAGCCCATGGGGACAGTTAAACACTGAAGCTTTCTTT. Translation: CASSPWGQLNTEAFF.

In this sample, this clonotype turned up many times. The chain recombines TRBV9 with TRBJ1-1; tentative D call: TRBD1 (5 bases). V shed 0 bases and J shed 3 bases, with 9 bases lying between them. Germline values: CDR1 SGDLS, CDR2 YYNGEE. The CDR3 loop spans 14 amino acids. Here the CDR3 reads CASSVEVGDTEAFF. For the CDR3, the DNA is TGTGCCAGCAGCGTAGAGGTGGGGGACACTGAAGCTTTCTTT.

This clonotype was detected only a few times. The chain has TRBV9 and TRBJ2-2; D is possibly TRBD1 or TRBD2 (6 bases each). This CDR3 comprises 15 residues. Trimming pared 6 bases from V and 4 bases from J, leaving 16 bases between. Germline loops: CDR1 SGDLS, CDR2 YYNGEE. The CDR3 sequence: CASNVEGEGTGELFF. The CDR3 bases are TGTGCCAGCAACGTGGAGGGGGAAGGCACCGGGGAGCTGTTTTTT.

The rearrangement joins TRBV4-3 to TRBJ1-6; TRBD1 matches 7 bases. The V gene's germline CDR1 is LGHNA and CDR2 YSLEER. V trimming: 1 base; J trimming: 6 bases; junction bases outside the gene matches: 6. CDR3 length: 16 residues. CDR3 protein: CASSQALGQINSPLHF. In nucleotides, the CDR3 is TGCGCCAGCAGCCAAGCCTTGGGACAGATTAATTCACCCCTCCACTTT.

This clonotype has a handful of counts. V is TRBV6-2 or TRBV6-3 and J is TRBJ2-2, with TRBD1 matching 10 bases. With V trimmed by 2 bases and J by 4 bases, 4 bases remained unmatched. This CDR3 comprises 16 residues. In germline, CDR1 is MNHEY, CDR2 SVGEGT. The DNA for the CDR3 is TGTGCCAGCAGTTACCCCTGGACAGGGGGCACCGGGGAGCTGTTTTTT. This translates into CASSYPWTGGTGELFF.

The chain links TRBV5-1 to TRBJ1-1; tentative D call: TRBD1 (5 bases). The CDR3 totals 15 residues. V lost 7 bases and J lost 3, with 19 bases in between. Germline CDR1 SGHRS, CDR2 YFSETQ. CDR3 sequence: CASRTPGSADTEAFF. The CDR3, as DNA: TGCGCCAGCCGAACCCCAGGGTCTGCGGACACTGAAGCTTTCTTT.

This clonotype appeared many times. The chain carries TRBV12-3 or TRBV12-4 and TRBJ2-5; D gene uncertain. V was trimmed by 6 bases and J by 3 bases, leaving 14 bases between them. CDR3 length: 14 amino acids. The CDR3 here is CASSPLSVKETQYF. CDR3 DNA sequence: TGTGCCAGCAGCCCTTTATCGGTAAAAGAGACCCAGTACTTC.

This clonotype was recorded at least ten times. CDR3 coding DNA: TGTGCCATCAGTGTCAACAGGGAAACGGGTTCACCCCTCCACTTT. Its translation is CAISVNRETGSPLHF. The V and J genes are TRBV10-3 and TRBJ1-6; D may be TRBD1 (6 bases). Trimming took off 4 bases at V and 9 bases at J, with 16 bases between the two ends. This CDR3 contains 15 residues. Per germline, CDR1 ENHRY and CDR2 SYGVKD.

This clonotype was detected only a few times. CDR3 loop: CASRQSTGGTEAFF. CDR3 coding DNA: TGTGCCAGCAGGCAATCGACAGGGGGGACTGAAGCTTTCTTT. V gene TRBV12-3 or TRBV12-4 combines with J gene TRBJ1-1; 9 bases fit TRBD1. The CDR3 spans 14 residues. V shed 6 bases and J 5 bases; nucleotides not matched to a gene: 7.

The chain is built from TRBV29-1 and TRBJ1-2; D possibly corresponds to TRBD1 (5 bases). CDR3 length: 14 residues. The V and J ends lost 0 bases and 5 bases respectively, with 13 bases between them. CDR1 is SQVTM and CDR2 is ANQGSEA in the germline V gene. CDR3 sequence: CSVEEGPRQYGYTF. As DNA, the CDR3 is TGCAGCGTTGAAGAGGGTCCGAGACAGTATGGCTACACCTTC.

There are a few counts of this clonotype. The V gene is TRBV4-3, the J gene TRBJ2-5; possible D gene TRBD1, 5 bases. The CDR3 sequence is 15 residues long. Germline V gene sequence: CDR1 LGHNA, CDR2 YSLEER. Trimming took 0 bases from V and 5 from J, leaving 13 bases between them. CDR3 DNA sequence: TGCGCCAGCAGCCAAGATCAGGGCCCGAGGGAGACCCAGTACTTC. Its protein is CASSQDQGPRETQYF.

V is TRBV27 and J is TRBJ2-7; D is uncertain. CDR1 is MNHEY, CDR2 SMNVEV, per germline (reference sequence). The V gene lost 4 bases and the J gene lost 9 bases, with 25 bases spanning the gap. This CDR3 has 16 amino acids. The CDR3 coding sequence is TGTGCCAGCAGTTCTGGATTACCGTACGTTTCGCGCGGGCAGTACGTC. Translating gives CASSSGLPYVSRGQYV.

Only a few counts were recorded for this clonotype. The chain combines TRBV5-1 with TRBJ1-1, with TRBD1 matching over 7 bases. CDR1 and CDR2 from the germline V gene are SGHRS and YFSETQ. J gave up 1 base and V 3 bases, and 9 bases lay outside the gene matches. The CDR3 is made up of 16 amino acids. DNA for the CDR3: TGCGCCAGCAGCTCGACCGGACAGGACTCGAACACTGAAGCTTTCTTT. Translated: CASSSTGQDSNTEAFF.

This clonotype was observed a few times. V usage is TRBV6-5 and J usage is TRBJ1-4, with a weak D call TRBD1 (5 bases). The CDR3 is 15 amino acids. The germline V and J ends were trimmed by 6 bases and 4 bases, with 15 bases remaining between them. Germline assignment: CDR1 MNHEY and CDR2 SVGAGI. The CDR3 nucleotides read TGTGCCAGCAGCTCCCGACAGACCGTTAATGAAAAACTGTTTTTT. This sequence encodes CASSSRQTVNEKLFF.

This clonotype was detected a few times. The chain employs TRBV6-2 or TRBV6-3 and TRBJ2-2, with D possibly TRBD2 on 5 matching bases. V gave up 7 bases and J gave up 7 bases, with 10 bases separating them. Germline V CDR1 and CDR2: MNHEY, SVGEGT. The CDR3 has 12 amino acids. The CDR3 sequence: CASNGDGGELFF. The DNA for the CDR3 is TGTGCCAGCAACGGGGATGGCGGGGAGCTGTTTTTT.

The chain recombines TRBV4-1 with TRBJ1-2, with D maybe TRBD1 (6 bases). The CDR3 runs to 13 residues. Germline assignment: CDR1 MGHRA and CDR2 YSYEKL. V lost 10 bases, J lost 6 bases, and 18 bases lay in between. The CDR3, as DNA: TGCGCCACAGCAAAGGAACAGGGTAATGGCTACACCTTC. Translating gives CATAKEQGNGYTF.

This clonotype was seen a few times. V is TRBV10-3 and J is TRBJ2-6; tentative D call: TRBD1 (6 bases). The germline gives CDR1 ENHRY, CDR2 SYGVKD. The CDR3 runs to 15 residues. Trimming cost V 11 bases and J 2 bases, with 16 bases left between them. In DNA, the CDR3 is TGTGCCGTCACCGCAGGGGAGACTGGGGCCAACGTCCTGACTTTC. As protein: CAVTAGETGANVLTF.

In this sample, this clonotype turned up a few times. The J gene is TRBJ2-2, the V gene TRBV24-1; 7 nucleotides align to TRBD1. With V trimmed by 9 bases and J by 0 bases, 3 bases remained unmatched. The CDR3 length is 14 residues. Germline CDR1 KGHDR, CDR2 SFDVKD. The CDR3 DNA follows: TGTGCCACCTCCGGGACAGCGAACACCGGGGAGCTGTTTTTT. It specifies CATSGTANTGELFF.

There are many counts of this clonotype. The chain employs TRBV28 and TRBJ1-2, with D maybe TRBD1 (5 bases). CDR3 length: 14 residues. The germline CDR1 and CDR2 sequences are MDHEN and SYDVKM. V lost 6 bases and J lost 6, with 17 bases in between. For the CDR3, the DNA is TGTGCCAGCAGCCCCGGGCCCAGGGCGAATGGCTACACCTTC. Amino acids: CASSPGPRANGYTF.

V usage is TRBV5-1 and J usage is TRBJ2-3; 9 bases fit TRBD2. CDR3 length: 16 amino acids. Germline V CDR1 and CDR2: SGHRS, YFSETQ. V shed 4 bases, J shed 2 bases, and the junction held 8 bases outside the gene matches. The CDR3 DNA is TGCGCCAGCAGCGGAATAGCGGGGGCCGACACAGATACGCAGTATTTT. Encoded protein: CASSGIAGADTDTQYF.

In this sample, this clonotype turned up a few times. Here the CDR3 DNA reads TGTGCCAGCAGCTTGCGGTCAGTCTCTAGCAATCAGCCCCAGCATTTT. Encoded protein: CASSLRSVSSNQPQHF. The chain recombines TRBV5-6 with TRBJ1-5; D ambiguous. Trimming cost V 1 base and J 0 bases, with 11 bases left between them. CDR1 and CDR2 (germline): SGHDT, YYEEEE. The CDR3 consists of 16 residues.

In this sample, this clonotype turned up a few times. V usage is TRBV25-1 and J usage is TRBJ1-5; possible D gene TRBD1, 5 bases. CDR3 length equals 13 residues. CDR1 and CDR2 from the germline V gene are MGHDK and SYGVNS. V was shortened by 6 bases and J by 7 bases, with 13 bases between the two germline ends. The chain's CDR3 is CASSLTGVQPQHF. The CDR3 nucleotides are TGTGCCAGCAGCCTTACGGGGGTCCAGCCCCAGCATTTT. The variable domain in full, with the rest retrieved from reference TRBV25-1 and TRBJ1-5, is EADIYQTPRYLVIGTGKKITLECSQTMGHDKMYWYQQDPGMELHLIHYSYGVNSTEKGDLSSESTVSRIRTEHFPLTLESARPSHTSQYLCASSLTGVQPQHFGDGTRLSIL.

V usage is TRBV5-1 and J usage is TRBJ2-3; tentative D call: TRBD2 (6 bases). Per the germline V gene, CDR1 is SGHRS and CDR2 is YFSETQ. The CDR3 is 17 amino acids. V lost 3 bases and J lost 1, with 18 bases in between. The CDR3 is CASSSPSGRGRTDTQYF. The CDR3 DNA reads TGCGCCAGCAGCTCACCTTCGGGGCGGGGACGCACAGATACGCAGTATTTT.

The chain recombines TRBV5-5 with TRBJ1-1; D is perhaps TRBD1 (6 bases). Germline V gene data show CDR1 as SGHKS and CDR2 as YYEKEE (reference sequence). The CDR3 is 19 amino acids. Trimming removed 0 bases from V and 5 bases from J, with 26 bases in between. CDR3 loop: CASSLDYRVYDSDGTEAFF. CDR3 in DNA: TGTGCCAGCAGCTTGGATTACAGGGTCTACGATAGTGACGGGACTGAAGCTTTCTTT.

This clonotype was seen only a few times. The J gene is TRBJ2-1, the V gene TRBV7-9, with 7 bases that match TRBD1. From germline, CDR1 is SEHNR and CDR2 FQNEAQ (reference sequence). CDR3 length equals 13 residues. V was clipped by 3 bases and J by 8 bases; unmatched bases: 4. CDR3 DNA sequence: TGTGCCAGCAGCTTGGACAGGACTCATGAGCAGTTCTTC. As protein: CASSLDRTHEQFF.

This clonotype has only a few counts. The J gene is TRBJ2-7, the V gene TRBV4-2; D ambiguous. The CDR3 loop spans 14 amino acids. Germline V gives CDR1 LGHNA, CDR2 YNFKEQ. With 0 bases removed from V and 5 bases from J, the gap between germline ends came to 11 bases. The CDR3 is CASSQDYISDEQYF. CDR3 bases: TGTGCCAGCAGCCAAGATTACATTTCCGACGAGCAGTACTTC.

This clonotype was detected a few times. The V gene is TRBV12-3 or TRBV12-4, the J gene TRBJ2-1; no firm D call. V dropped 5 bases and J dropped 7 bases, with 9 bases sitting between them. The CDR3 loop spans 12 amino acids. The CDR3 sequence: CASSSWDNEQFF. The CDR3 nucleotides read TGTGCCAGCAGTAGCTGGGATAATGAGCAGTTCTTC.

This rearrangement joins TRBV10-3 to TRBJ2-1; possibly TRBD2 for D (7 bases). The germline V and J ends were trimmed by 3 bases and 7 bases, with 19 bases remaining between them. The CDR3 loop spans 16 amino acids. The germline CDR1 and CDR2 sequences are ENHRY and SYGVKD. The chain's CDR3 is CAISDRGGALGNEQFF. Written as DNA, the CDR3 is TGTGCCATCAGTGACCGAGGGGGGGCCCTGGGAAATGAGCAGTTCTTC.

The J gene is TRBJ2-3, the V gene TRBV20-1, with a tentative D call TRBD1 (6 bases). Germline values: CDR1 DFQATT, CDR2 SNEGSKA (reference sequence). V was pared by 2 bases and J by 14 bases, with 23 bases between. CDR3 length equals 14 residues. The CDR3: CSARRDTNTGTMYF. The DNA for the CDR3 is TGCAGTGCTAGACGGGACACAAATACCGGGACGATGTATTTT.